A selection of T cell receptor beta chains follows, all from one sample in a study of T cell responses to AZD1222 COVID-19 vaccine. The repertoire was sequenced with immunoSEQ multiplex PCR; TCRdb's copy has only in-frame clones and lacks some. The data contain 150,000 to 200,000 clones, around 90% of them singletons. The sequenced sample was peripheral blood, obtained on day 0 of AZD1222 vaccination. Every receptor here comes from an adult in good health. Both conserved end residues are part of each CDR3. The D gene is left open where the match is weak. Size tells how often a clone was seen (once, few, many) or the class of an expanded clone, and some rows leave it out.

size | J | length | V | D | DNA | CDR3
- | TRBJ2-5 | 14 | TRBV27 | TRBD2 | TGTGCCAGCAGCCTAGCGGGAGTACAAGAGACCCAGTACTTC | CASSLAGVQETQYF
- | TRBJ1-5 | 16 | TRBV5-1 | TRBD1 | TGCGCCAGCAGCCCACTCCCGACAGGGGGTACTCAGCCCCAGCATTTT | CASSPLPTGGTQPQHF
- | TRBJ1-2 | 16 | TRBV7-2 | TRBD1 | TGTGCCAGCAGCTTAGCGAGGGACAGTGGAGGGTATGGCTACACCTTC | CASSLARDSGGYGYTF
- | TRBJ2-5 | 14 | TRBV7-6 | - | TGTGCCAGCAGCTTATTTGGTAACCAAGAGACCCAGTACTTC | CASSLFGNQETQYF
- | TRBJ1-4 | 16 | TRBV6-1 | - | TGTGCCAGCAGTGACGGTGGACTTGCAACTAATGAAAAACTGTTTTTT | CASSDGGLATNEKLFF
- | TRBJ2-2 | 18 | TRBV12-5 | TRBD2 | TGTGCTAGTGGTTTGGTCCAGGGACTAGCGGGAATCACCGGGGAGCTGTTTTTT | CASGLVQGLAGITGELFF
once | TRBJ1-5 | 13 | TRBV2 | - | TGTGCCAGCAGTGACAGGTCGGGGCAGCCCCAGCATTTT | CASSDRSGQPQHF
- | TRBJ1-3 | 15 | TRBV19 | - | TGTGCCAGTAGTGTCAGCCGGGACTCTGGAAACACCATATATTTT | CASSVSRDSGNTIYF
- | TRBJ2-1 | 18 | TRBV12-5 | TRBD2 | TGTGCTAGTGGTTCCCCTGGACTAGCGGGACCCACCTACAATGAGCAGTTCTTC | CASGSPGLAGPTYNEQFF
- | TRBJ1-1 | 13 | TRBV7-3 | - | TGTGCCAGCAGCTCCAACGGAGGGACTGAAGCTTTCTTT | CASSSNGGTEAFF
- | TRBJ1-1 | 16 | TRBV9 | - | TGTGCCAGCAGCGTAGGTCCGGGGGTGGTTTTGACTGAAGCTTTCTTT | CASSVGPGVVLTEAFF
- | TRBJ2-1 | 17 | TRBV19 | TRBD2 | TGTGCCAGTAGTATAGATCCGGGACTAGCGGTCTACAATGAGCAGTTCTTC | CASSIDPGLAVYNEQFF
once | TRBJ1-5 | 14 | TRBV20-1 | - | TGCAGTGCTAGTGGGGGCCACGGCAATCAGCCCCAGCATTTT | CSASGGHGNQPQHF
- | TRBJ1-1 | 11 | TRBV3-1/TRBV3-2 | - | TGTGCCAGCAGCCTCGCCGGGGTTGCTTTCTTT | CASSLAGVAFF
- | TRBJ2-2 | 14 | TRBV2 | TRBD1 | TGTGCCAGCAGTCGGGACAGGGAGGTCGGGGAGCTGTTTTTT | CASSRDREVGELFF
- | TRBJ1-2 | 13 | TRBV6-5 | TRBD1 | TGTGCCAGCAGACGTACAGGGGGCCAAGGCTACACCTTC | CASRRTGGQGYTF
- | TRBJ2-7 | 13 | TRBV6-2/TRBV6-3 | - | TGTGCCAGCAGTTGGGACTCTATATACGAGCAGTACTTC | CASSWDSIYEQYF
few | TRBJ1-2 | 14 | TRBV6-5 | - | TGTGCCAGCACCACACCCGGGCAGGGCCGGGGCTACACCTTC | CASTTPGQGRGYTF
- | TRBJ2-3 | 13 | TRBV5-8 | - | TGTGCCAGCAGCTTGCAGGGCGCAGATACGCAGTATTTT | CASSLQGADTQYF
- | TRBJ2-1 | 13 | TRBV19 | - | TGTGCCAGTAGTATAAATCACCCCAATGAGCAGTTCTTC | CASSINHPNEQFF
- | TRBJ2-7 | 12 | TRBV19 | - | TGTGCCAGTAGTATTTCCGTAGGCGAGCAGTACTTC | CASSISVGEQYF
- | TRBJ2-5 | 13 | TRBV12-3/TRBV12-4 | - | TGTGCCAGCAGTTTTCGAGGGACGGAGACCCAGTACTTC | CASSFRGTETQYF
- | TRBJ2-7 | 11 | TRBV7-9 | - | TGTGCCAGCAGCTGGGGCTACGAGCAGTACTTC | CASSWGYEQYF
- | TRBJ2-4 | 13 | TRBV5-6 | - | TGTGCCAGCAGCTTGGATGCCAAAAACATTCAGTACTTC | CASSLDAKNIQYF
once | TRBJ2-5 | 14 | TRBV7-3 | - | TGTGCCAGCAGTTCGACTTCCATTGGGGAGACCCAGTACTTC | CASSSTSIGETQYF
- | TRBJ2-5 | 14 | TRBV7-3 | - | TGTGCCAGCAGCTTAGGCGGGATTAAGGAGACCCAGTACTTC | CASSLGGIKETQYF
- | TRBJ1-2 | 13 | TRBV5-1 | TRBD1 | TGCGCCAGCAGCTTGGAGCAACAGGGGGAAGACACCTTC | CASSLEQQGEDTF
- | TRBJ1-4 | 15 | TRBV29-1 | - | TGCAGCGCACGCCGAAATCTCCGCTCCGGTGAAAAACTGTTTTTT | CSARRNLRSGEKLFF